Listed below are T cell receptor beta chains from one sample, sequenced in a study of CD8 T cells in ankylosing spondylitis. MiXCR, run by TCRdb on the 5' RACE reads, gives a single entry per CDR3 protein. The sample has 650,000 to 800,000 distinct CDR3 sequences, around 20% seen once; the top ten hold about 20%. Sequencing used blood, either unsorted or a sorted T cell fraction (not recorded which). The receptors originated from a male donor with ankylosing spondylitis. Both conserved end residues are part of each CDR3. Fields, in order: D gene, J gene, V gene, clone size, CDR3 DNA, CDR3 protein. The D gene is left open where the match is weak. A clone size is listed for some rows: how often the clone was seen (once, few, many), or a class if it is expanded.

d_gene: NA; j_gene: TRBJ1-5; v_gene: TRBV7-2; abundance: NA; CDR3nt: TGTGCCAGCAGCTTACTGTTGGTGAGCAATCAGCCCCAGCATTTT; CDR3aa: CASSLLLVSNQPQHF
d_gene: TRBD2; j_gene: TRBJ2-7; v_gene: TRBV7-8; abundance: few; CDR3nt: TGTGCCAGCAGCTTAGCGCTAGCGGGACAGTACTTC; CDR3aa: CASSLALAGQYF
d_gene: NA; j_gene: TRBJ1-1; v_gene: TRBV12-3/TRBV12-4; abundance: NA; CDR3nt: TGTGCCAGTTTAGGGGAGGGGAACACTGAAGCTTTCTTT; CDR3aa: CASLGEGNTEAFF
d_gene: NA; j_gene: TRBJ2-7; v_gene: TRBV29-1; abundance: NA; CDR3nt: TGCAGCGTGGGGACCTCGAGCTCCTACGAGCAGTACTTC; CDR3aa: CSVGTSSSYEQYF
d_gene: NA; j_gene: TRBJ2-1; v_gene: TRBV24-1; abundance: few; CDR3nt: TGTGCCACCAGTGGCCAGGGGAACTACAATGAGCAGTTCTTC; CDR3aa: CATSGQGNYNEQFF
d_gene: TRBD1; j_gene: TRBJ2-5; v_gene: TRBV20-1; abundance: many; CDR3nt: TGCAGTGCTAGAAAATCCGGGACAGGGGGCTCCCAAGAGACCCAGTACTTC; CDR3aa: CSARKSGTGGSQETQYF
d_gene: NA; j_gene: TRBJ2-3; v_gene: TRBV27; abundance: NA; CDR3nt: TGTGCCAGCAGTTTATCCACAGTAAACCGTCCCGTCGATACGCAGTATTTT; CDR3aa: CASSLSTVNRPVDTQYF
d_gene: NA; j_gene: TRBJ2-7; v_gene: TRBV27; abundance: NA; CDR3nt: TGTGCCAGCAATAGCGGAGGCCCCTCCTACGAGCAGTACTTC; CDR3aa: CASNSGGPSYEQYF
d_gene: NA; j_gene: TRBJ2-2; v_gene: TRBV4-1; abundance: NA; CDR3nt: TGCGCCAGCAGTTTCGCCCGGGGGAACACCGGGGAGCTGTTTTTT; CDR3aa: CASSFARGNTGELFF
d_gene: NA; j_gene: TRBJ2-7; v_gene: TRBV5-1; abundance: few; CDR3nt: TGCGCCAGCAGCTTCAGGTCGGCGGAAACAGCCGCCTACGAGCAGTACTTC; CDR3aa: CASSFRSAETAAYEQYF
d_gene: TRBD1; j_gene: TRBJ2-5; v_gene: TRBV20-1; abundance: NA; CDR3nt: TGCAGTGCTAGAGATCAATTGGGGACAGGACCCACAGAGACCCAGTACTTC; CDR3aa: CSARDQLGTGPTETQYF
d_gene: TRBD1; j_gene: TRBJ1-5; v_gene: TRBV12-3/TRBV12-4; abundance: many; CDR3nt: TGTGCCAGCAGCTTCATGAACCGGGACAGGGTTCAGCCCCAGCATTTT; CDR3aa: CASSFMNRDRVQPQHF
d_gene: NA; j_gene: TRBJ2-6; v_gene: TRBV4-3; abundance: few; CDR3nt: TGCGCCAGCAGCCAAGGCTCTGACCCCGTTGGGGCCAACGTCCTGACTTTC; CDR3aa: CASSQGSDPVGANVLTF
d_gene: NA; j_gene: TRBJ2-7; v_gene: TRBV18; abundance: NA; CDR3nt: TGTGCCAGCTCACCAGGAGTGAGTGTATCCTACGAGCAGTACTTC; CDR3aa: CASSPGVSVSYEQYF
d_gene: NA; j_gene: TRBJ1-5; v_gene: TRBV4-2; abundance: NA; CDR3nt: TGTGCCAGCAGCCAGGACCCTCCGGGAAGGAATCAGCCCCAGCATTTT; CDR3aa: CASSQDPPGRNQPQHF
d_gene: NA; j_gene: TRBJ2-1; v_gene: TRBV4-3; abundance: NA; CDR3nt: TGCGCCAGCAGCCAAGAAACTAGAAATGAGCAGTTCTTC; CDR3aa: CASSQETRNEQFF
d_gene: NA; j_gene: TRBJ1-5; v_gene: TRBV6-2/TRBV6-3; abundance: NA; CDR3nt: TGTGCCAGCAGTAGACCTCCGAGGGATCAGCCCCAGCATTTT; CDR3aa: CASSRPPRDQPQHF
d_gene: TRBD2; j_gene: TRBJ2-5; v_gene: TRBV4-2; abundance: few; CDR3nt: TGTGCCAGCAGCCAAGGGACTAGCGGGAGTGAGGAGACCCAGTACTTC; CDR3aa: CASSQGTSGSEETQYF
d_gene: NA; j_gene: TRBJ2-7; v_gene: TRBV10-3; abundance: NA; CDR3nt: TGTGCCATCACTCAAAAGTTAAATTACGAGCAGTACTTC; CDR3aa: CAITQKLNYEQYF
d_gene: NA; j_gene: TRBJ2-3; v_gene: TRBV18; abundance: few; CDR3nt: TGTGCCAGCTCAAACGCGGTTACGACAGATACGCAGTATTTT; CDR3aa: CASSNAVTTDTQYF
d_gene: NA; j_gene: TRBJ1-5; v_gene: TRBV12-3/TRBV12-4; abundance: many; CDR3nt: TGTGCCAGCAGGAAAGACCGCAACGTTCGGGAGCCCCAGCATTTT; CDR3aa: CASRKDRNVREPQHF
d_gene: NA; j_gene: TRBJ2-7; v_gene: TRBV5-1; abundance: many; CDR3nt: TGCGCCAGCAGGATTGGACTCTCCTACGAGCAGTACTTC; CDR3aa: CASRIGLSYEQYF
d_gene: NA; j_gene: TRBJ2-1; v_gene: TRBV5-4; abundance: few; CDR3nt: TGTGCCAGCAGCTTGCCCAGTAAGCCAGCAGTGCAGTTCTTC; CDR3aa: CASSLPSKPAVQFF
d_gene: NA; j_gene: TRBJ2-1; v_gene: TRBV24-1; abundance: many; CDR3nt: TGTGCCACCAGTGATTTGTCAGACAGCAATGAGCAGTTCTTC; CDR3aa: CATSDLSDSNEQFF
d_gene: NA; j_gene: TRBJ1-2; v_gene: TRBV20-1; abundance: few; CDR3nt: TGCAGTGCTAGAAGCCGTGACGCATACTATGGCTACACCTTC; CDR3aa: CSARSRDAYYGYTF
d_gene: TRBD2; j_gene: TRBJ2-3; v_gene: TRBV7-8; abundance: NA; CDR3nt: TGTGCCAGCAGCTTAGAATTCTCCGGACTAGCGGGAGTGGCAGATACGCAGTATTTT; CDR3aa: CASSLEFSGLAGVADTQYF
d_gene: NA; j_gene: TRBJ2-1; v_gene: TRBV20-1; abundance: few; CDR3nt: TGCAGTGCTAGAGATTATACTCGCGGCGGCTCCTACAATGAGCAGTTCTTC; CDR3aa: CSARDYTRGGSYNEQFF
d_gene: NA; j_gene: TRBJ2-7; v_gene: TRBV30; abundance: few; CDR3nt: TGTGCCTGGAGTTCCAGCTACGAGCAGTACTTC; CDR3aa: CAWSSSYEQYF
d_gene: NA; j_gene: TRBJ1-6; v_gene: TRBV4-3; abundance: few; CDR3nt: TGCGCCAGCAGCCAAGGTTACGGGTCGGGGGCGCGTAATTCACCCCTCCACTTT; CDR3aa: CASSQGYGSGARNSPLHF
d_gene: TRBD2; j_gene: TRBJ2-1; v_gene: TRBV12-3/TRBV12-4; abundance: NA; CDR3nt: TGTGCCAGCAGTTCCAGGACTAGAGGAGGGTATGAGCAGTTCTTC; CDR3aa: CASSSRTRGGYEQFF
d_gene: NA; j_gene: TRBJ2-1; v_gene: TRBV29-1; abundance: many; CDR3nt: TGCAGCGTTGAAAGTCCGACAAATGAGCAGTTCTTC; CDR3aa: CSVESPTNEQFF
d_gene: NA; j_gene: TRBJ1-2; v_gene: TRBV12-3/TRBV12-4; abundance: few; CDR3nt: TGTGCCAGCAGTTTAATAGACTCGTTAGGCTACACCTTC; CDR3aa: CASSLIDSLGYTF
d_gene: TRBD1; j_gene: TRBJ1-3; v_gene: TRBV3-1; abundance: few; CDR3nt: TGTGCCAGCAGCCGAGGGACAGTCTCTGGAAACACCATATATTTT; CDR3aa: CASSRGTVSGNTIYF
d_gene: NA; j_gene: TRBJ1-2; v_gene: TRBV20-1; abundance: NA; CDR3nt: TGCAGTGCTACAATAACGAACAGGGCATACGTCTATGGCTACACCTTC; CDR3aa: CSATITNRAYVYGYTF
d_gene: TRBD2; j_gene: TRBJ2-2; v_gene: TRBV5-1; abundance: NA; CDR3nt: TGCGCCAGCAGCTTGGTAGCGGGACAACCGAACACCGGGGAGCTGTTTTTT; CDR3aa: CASSLVAGQPNTGELFF
d_gene: TRBD2; j_gene: TRBJ2-1; v_gene: TRBV11-2; abundance: NA; CDR3nt: TGTGCCAGCAGCCTATGGACTAGCGGGAGGGAAGGTGAGCAGTTCTTC; CDR3aa: CASSLWTSGREGEQFF
d_gene: TRBD2; j_gene: TRBJ2-5; v_gene: TRBV29-1; abundance: NA; CDR3nt: TGCAGCGGTCTAGCGGGGCTCCTGCAAGAGACCCAGTACTTC; CDR3aa: CSGLAGLLQETQYF
d_gene: TRBD1; j_gene: TRBJ1-5; v_gene: TRBV10-3; abundance: NA; CDR3nt: TGTGCCATCGGGACAGACAATCAGCCCCAGCATTTT; CDR3aa: CAIGTDNQPQHF
d_gene: NA; j_gene: TRBJ2-7; v_gene: TRBV20-1; abundance: few; CDR3nt: TGCAGTGCTAGAGATCGGCGTATGGGACCACATACCGGGGAGCAGTACTTC; CDR3aa: CSARDRRMGPHTGEQYF
d_gene: NA; j_gene: TRBJ2-2; v_gene: TRBV11-2; abundance: NA; CDR3nt: TGTGCCAGCAGACTTAGTGGGAGAGGGGAGCTGTTTTTT; CDR3aa: CASRLSGRGELFF
d_gene: NA; j_gene: TRBJ2-7; v_gene: TRBV5-1; abundance: many; CDR3nt: TGCGCCAGCAGCTTGGAGGCTCACACCCAGGAGGAGTACTTC; CDR3aa: CASSLEAHTQEEYF
d_gene: NA; j_gene: TRBJ2-7; v_gene: TRBV5-1; abundance: many; CDR3nt: TGCGCCAGCAGCTTGGAACCCTACGAGCAGTACTTC; CDR3aa: CASSLEPYEQYF
d_gene: NA; j_gene: TRBJ2-7; v_gene: TRBV7-9; abundance: NA; CDR3nt: TGTGCCAGCAGCCACCCCCGAGACGGCGGGTCCTACGAGCAGTACTTC; CDR3aa: CASSHPRDGGSYEQYF
d_gene: NA; j_gene: TRBJ2-7; v_gene: TRBV6-4; abundance: few; CDR3nt: TGTGCCAGCAGTGACCCGCCGACCGATTCTATTAGATTTATCCCCTTTCCGCCCTACGAGCAGTACTTC; CDR3aa: CASSDPPTDSIRFIPFPPYEQYF
d_gene: TRBD2; j_gene: TRBJ2-5; v_gene: TRBV7-3; abundance: few; CDR3nt: TGTGCCAGCAGCTTAAACGGGTGGGAGGGCCAAGAGACCCAGTACTTC; CDR3aa: CASSLNGWEGQETQYF
d_gene: NA; j_gene: TRBJ1-1; v_gene: TRBV7-9; abundance: NA; CDR3nt: TGTGCCAGCAGCTTAAGTACCGGGGTACCGTGGGCTTTCTTT; CDR3aa: CASSLSTGVPWAFF